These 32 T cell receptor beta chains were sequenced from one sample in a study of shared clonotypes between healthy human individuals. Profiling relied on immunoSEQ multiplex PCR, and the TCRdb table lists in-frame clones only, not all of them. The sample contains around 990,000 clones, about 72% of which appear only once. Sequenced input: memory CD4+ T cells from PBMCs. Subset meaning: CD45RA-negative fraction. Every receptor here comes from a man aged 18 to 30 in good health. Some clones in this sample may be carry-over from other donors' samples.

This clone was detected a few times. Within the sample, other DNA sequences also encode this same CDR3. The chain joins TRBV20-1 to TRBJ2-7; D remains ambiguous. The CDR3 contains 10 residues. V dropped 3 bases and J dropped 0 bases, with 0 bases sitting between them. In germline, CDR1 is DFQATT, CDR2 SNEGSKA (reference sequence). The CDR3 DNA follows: TGCAGTGCTAGCTCCTACGAGCAGTACTTC. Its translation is CSASSYEQYF.

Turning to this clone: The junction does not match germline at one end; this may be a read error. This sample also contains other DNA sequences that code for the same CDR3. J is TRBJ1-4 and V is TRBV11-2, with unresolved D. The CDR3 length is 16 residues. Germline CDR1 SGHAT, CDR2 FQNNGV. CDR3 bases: TGTGCCAGCAGCTTACCCCCGGGCCGGGCCGACGAAAAACTGTTTTTC. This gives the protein CASSLPPGRADEKLFF.

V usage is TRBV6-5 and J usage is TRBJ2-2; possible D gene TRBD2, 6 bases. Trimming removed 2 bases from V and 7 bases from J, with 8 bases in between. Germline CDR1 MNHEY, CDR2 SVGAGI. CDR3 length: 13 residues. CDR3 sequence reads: CASSYPRGGELFF. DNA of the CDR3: TGTGCCAGCAGTTACCCGCGGGGCGGGGAGCTGTTTTTT.

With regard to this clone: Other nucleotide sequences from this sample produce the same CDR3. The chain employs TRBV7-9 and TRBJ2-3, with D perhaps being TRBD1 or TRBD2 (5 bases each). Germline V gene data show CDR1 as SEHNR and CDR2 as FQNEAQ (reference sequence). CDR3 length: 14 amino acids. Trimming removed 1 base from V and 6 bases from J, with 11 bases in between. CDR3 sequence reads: CASSLGGFPDTQYF. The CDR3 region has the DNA TGTGCCAGCAGCTTAGGGGGGTTTCCTGATACGCAGTATTTT.

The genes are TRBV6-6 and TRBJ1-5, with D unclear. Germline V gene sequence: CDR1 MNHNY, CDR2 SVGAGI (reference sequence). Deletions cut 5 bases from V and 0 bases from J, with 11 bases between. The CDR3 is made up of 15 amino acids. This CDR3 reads CASSPLTLSNQPQHF. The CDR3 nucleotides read TGTGCCAGCAGTCCTCTGACACTTAGCAATCAGCCCCAGCATTTT.

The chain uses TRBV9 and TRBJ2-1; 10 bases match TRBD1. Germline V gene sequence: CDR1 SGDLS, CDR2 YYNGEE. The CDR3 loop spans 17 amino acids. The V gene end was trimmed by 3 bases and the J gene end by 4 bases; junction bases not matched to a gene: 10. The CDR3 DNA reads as TGTGCCAGCAGCGCCCGACCGGGACAGGGGCTTTACAATGAGCAGTTCTTC. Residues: CASSARPGQGLYNEQFF.

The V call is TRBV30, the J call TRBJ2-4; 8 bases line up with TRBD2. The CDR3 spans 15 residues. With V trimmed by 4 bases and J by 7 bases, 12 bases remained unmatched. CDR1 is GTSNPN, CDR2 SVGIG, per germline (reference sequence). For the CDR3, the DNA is TGTGCCTGGAACCGAGCGGGAGTCCGTAGGAACATTCAGTACTTC. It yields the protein CAWNRAGVRRNIQYF.

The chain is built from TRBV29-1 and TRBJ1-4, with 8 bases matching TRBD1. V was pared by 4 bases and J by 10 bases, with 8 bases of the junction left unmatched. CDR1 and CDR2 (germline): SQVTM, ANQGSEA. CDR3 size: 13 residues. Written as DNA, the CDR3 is TGCAGCGTTGGTCTCGACAGGGGCGGAAAACTGTTTTTT. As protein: CSVGLDRGGKLFF. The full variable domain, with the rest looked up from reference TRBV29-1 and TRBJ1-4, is SAVISQKPSRDICQRGTSLTIQCQVDSQVTMMFWYRQQPGQSLTLIATANQGSEATYESGFVIDKFPISRPNLTFSTLTVSNMSPEDSSIYLCSVGLDRGGKLFFGSGTQLSVL.

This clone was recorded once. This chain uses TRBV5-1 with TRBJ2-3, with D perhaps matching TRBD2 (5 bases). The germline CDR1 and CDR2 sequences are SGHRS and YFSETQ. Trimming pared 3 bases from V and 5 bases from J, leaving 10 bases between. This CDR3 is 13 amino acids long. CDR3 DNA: TGCGCCAGCAGCTCCGGACGGGGAGATACGCAGTATTTT. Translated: CASSSGRGDTQYF.

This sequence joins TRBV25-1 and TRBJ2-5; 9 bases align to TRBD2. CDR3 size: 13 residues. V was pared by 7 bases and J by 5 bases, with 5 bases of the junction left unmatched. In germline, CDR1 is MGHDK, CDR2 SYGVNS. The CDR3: CASTGLALETQYF. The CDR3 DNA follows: TGTGCCAGCACGGGACTAGCCTTGGAGACCCAGTACTTC.

The CDR3 spells CASSLGSGPFYEQYF. The DNA of the CDR3 is TGTGCCAGCAGCTTAGGAAGCGGCCCTTTCTACGAGCAGTACTTC. The chain employs TRBV7-2 and TRBJ2-7; maybe TRBD2 (5 bases). V gave up 1 base and J gave up 3 bases, with 13 bases separating them. The CDR3 has 15 residues. In germline, CDR1 is SGHTA, CDR2 FQGNSA.

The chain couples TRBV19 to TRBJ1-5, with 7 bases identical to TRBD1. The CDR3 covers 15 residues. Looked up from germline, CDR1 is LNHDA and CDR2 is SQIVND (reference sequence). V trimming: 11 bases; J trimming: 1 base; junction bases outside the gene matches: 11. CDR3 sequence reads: CAASDRRGSNQPQHF. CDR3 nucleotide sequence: TGTGCCGCTTCGGACAGGCGAGGGAGCAATCAGCCCCAGCATTTT.

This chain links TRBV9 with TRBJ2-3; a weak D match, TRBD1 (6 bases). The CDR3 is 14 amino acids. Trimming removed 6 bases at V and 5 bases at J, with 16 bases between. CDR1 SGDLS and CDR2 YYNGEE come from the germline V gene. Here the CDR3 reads CASNRPGVEDTQYF. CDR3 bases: TGTGCCAGCAATAGGCCAGGGGTAGAAGATACGCAGTATTTT. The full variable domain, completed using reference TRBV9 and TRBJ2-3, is DSGVTQTPKHLITATGQRVTLRCSPRSGDLSVYWYQQSLDQGLQFLIQYYNGEERAKGNILERFSAQQFPDLHSELNLSSLELGDSALYFCASNRPGVEDTQYFGPGTRLTVL.

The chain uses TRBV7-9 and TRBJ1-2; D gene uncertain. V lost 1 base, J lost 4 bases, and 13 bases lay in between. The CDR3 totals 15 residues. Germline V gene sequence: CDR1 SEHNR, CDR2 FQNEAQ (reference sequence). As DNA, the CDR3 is TGTGCCAGCAGCTTAGGTATTACAGACTTCTATGGCTACACCTTC. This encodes CASSLGITDFYGYTF.

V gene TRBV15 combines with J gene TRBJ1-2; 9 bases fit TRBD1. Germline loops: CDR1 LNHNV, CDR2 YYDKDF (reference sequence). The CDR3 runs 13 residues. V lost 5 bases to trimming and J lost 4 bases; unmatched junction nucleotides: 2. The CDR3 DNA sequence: TGTGCCACCAGCGCGGGACAGGGCTATGGCTACACCTTC. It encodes CATSAGQGYGYTF.

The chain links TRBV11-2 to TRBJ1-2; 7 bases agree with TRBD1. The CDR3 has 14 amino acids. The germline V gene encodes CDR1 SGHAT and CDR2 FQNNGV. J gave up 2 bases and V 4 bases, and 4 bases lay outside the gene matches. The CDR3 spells CASSWAGGNYGYTF. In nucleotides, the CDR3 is TGTGCCAGCAGCTGGGCAGGGGGAAACTATGGCTACACCTTC.

CDR3 in DNA: TGTGCCAGCAGCTTAGCGCGGACCTATCCGACGCAGTATTTT. Amino acid sequence: CASSLARTYPTQYF. The J gene is TRBJ2-3, the V gene TRBV7-2; D remains ambiguous. V was clipped by 0 bases and J by 9 bases, with 13 bases between them. Germline V gene data show CDR1 as SGHTA and CDR2 as FQGNSA. CDR3 length equals 14 residues.

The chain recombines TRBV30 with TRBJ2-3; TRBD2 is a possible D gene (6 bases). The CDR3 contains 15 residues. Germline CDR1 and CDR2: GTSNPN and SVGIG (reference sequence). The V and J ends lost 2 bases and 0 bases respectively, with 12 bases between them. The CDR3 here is CAWSWGSGSTDTQYF. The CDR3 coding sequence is TGTGCCTGGAGTTGGGGTAGCGGTAGCACAGATACGCAGTATTTT.

CDR3 region: CASSLGPDYGYTF. CDR3 DNA sequence: TGTGCCAGCAGCTTAGGCCCCGACTATGGCTACACCTTC. This chain uses TRBV7-3 with TRBJ1-2; D is unresolved. CDR1 is SGHTA, CDR2 FQGTGA, per germline. This CDR3 contains 13 residues. Trimming took 2 bases from V and 3 from J, leaving 7 bases between them.

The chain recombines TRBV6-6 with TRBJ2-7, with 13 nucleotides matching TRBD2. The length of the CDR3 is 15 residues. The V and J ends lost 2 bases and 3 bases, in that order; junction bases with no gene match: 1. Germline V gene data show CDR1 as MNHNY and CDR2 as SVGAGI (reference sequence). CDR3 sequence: CASSYGTSGVYEQYF. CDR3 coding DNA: TGTGCCAGCAGTTACGGGACTAGCGGGGTCTACGAGCAGTACTTC.

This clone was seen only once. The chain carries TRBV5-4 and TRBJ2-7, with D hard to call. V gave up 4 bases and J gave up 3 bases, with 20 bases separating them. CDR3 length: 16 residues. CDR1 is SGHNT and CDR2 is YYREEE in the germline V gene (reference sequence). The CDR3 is CASSQAVRAPLYEQYF. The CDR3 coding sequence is TGTGCCAGCAGCCAAGCCGTCCGGGCCCCCCTCTACGAGCAGTACTTC.

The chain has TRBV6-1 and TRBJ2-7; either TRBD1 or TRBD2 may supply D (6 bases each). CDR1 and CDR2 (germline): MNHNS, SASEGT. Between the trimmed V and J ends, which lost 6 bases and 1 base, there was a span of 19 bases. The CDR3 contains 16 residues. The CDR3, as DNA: TGTGCCAGCAGAGAACTACAGGGTGGGAGGTCCTACGAGCAGTACTTC. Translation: CASRELQGGRSYEQYF.

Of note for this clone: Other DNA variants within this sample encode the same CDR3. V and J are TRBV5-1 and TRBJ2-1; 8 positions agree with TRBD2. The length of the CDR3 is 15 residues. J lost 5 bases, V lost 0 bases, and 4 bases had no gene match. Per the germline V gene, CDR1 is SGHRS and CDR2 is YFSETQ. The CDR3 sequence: CASSLALAGDNEQFF. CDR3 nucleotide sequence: TGCGCCAGCAGCTTGGCTCTAGCGGGTGACAATGAGCAGTTCTTC.

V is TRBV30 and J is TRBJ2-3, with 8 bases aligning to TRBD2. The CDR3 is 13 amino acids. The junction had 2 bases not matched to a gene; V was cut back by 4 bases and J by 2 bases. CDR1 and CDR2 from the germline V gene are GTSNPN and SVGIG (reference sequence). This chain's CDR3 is CAWISGDTDTQYF. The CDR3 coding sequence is TGTGCCTGGATTAGCGGGGACACAGATACGCAGTATTTT. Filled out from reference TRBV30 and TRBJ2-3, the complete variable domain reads SQTIHQWPATLVQPVGSPLSLECTVEGTSNPNLYWYRQAAGRGLQLLFYSVGIGQISSEVPQNLSASRPQDRQFILSSKKLLLSDSGFYLCAWISGDTDTQYFGPGTRLTVL.

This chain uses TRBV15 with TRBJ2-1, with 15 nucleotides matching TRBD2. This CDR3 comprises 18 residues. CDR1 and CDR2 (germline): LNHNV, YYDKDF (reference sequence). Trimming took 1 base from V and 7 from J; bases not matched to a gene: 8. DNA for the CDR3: TGTGCCACCAGCAGAGTCCTCGGACTAGCGGGGGGGACTAATGAGCAGTTCTTC. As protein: CATSRVLGLAGGTNEQFF.

CDR3: CASSYSGGSINEQFF. CDR3 bases: TGTGCCAGCAGTTACTCGGGCGGGAGCATCAATGAGCAGTTCTTC. This sequence joins TRBV6-6 and TRBJ2-1, with TRBD2 matching over 7 bases. Germline trimming cut 0 bases from V and 6 bases from J; bases unmatched to any gene: 5. This CDR3 is built from 15 residues. Germline-derived CDR1 and CDR2 are MNHNY and SVGAGI (reference sequence).

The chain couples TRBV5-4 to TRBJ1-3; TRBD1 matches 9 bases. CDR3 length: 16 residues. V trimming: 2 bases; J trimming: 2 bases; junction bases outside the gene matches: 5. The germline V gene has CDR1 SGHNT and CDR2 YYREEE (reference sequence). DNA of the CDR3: TGTGCCAGCAGCTTACAGGGGGCGCAAACTGGAAACACCATATATTTT. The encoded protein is CASSLQGAQTGNTIYF.

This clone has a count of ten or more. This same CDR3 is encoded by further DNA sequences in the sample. The CDR3 sequence is CASSNAGRPNEQYF. CDR3 nucleotides: TGTGCCAGCAGCAACGCCGGACGCCCTAACGAGCAGTACTTC. The chain has TRBV27 and TRBJ2-7, with D hard to call. Germline values: CDR1 MNHEY, CDR2 SMNVEV (reference sequence). V was shortened by 6 bases and J by 5 bases, with 17 bases between the two germline ends. There are 14 residues in the CDR3.

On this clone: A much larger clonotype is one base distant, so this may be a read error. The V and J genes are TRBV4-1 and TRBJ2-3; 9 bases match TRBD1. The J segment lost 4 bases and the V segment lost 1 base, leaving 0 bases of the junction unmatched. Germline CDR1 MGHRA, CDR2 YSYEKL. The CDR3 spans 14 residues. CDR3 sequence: CASSQGTGADTQYF. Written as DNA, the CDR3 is TGCGCCAGCAGCCAAGGGACAGGGGCAGATACGCAGTATTTT.

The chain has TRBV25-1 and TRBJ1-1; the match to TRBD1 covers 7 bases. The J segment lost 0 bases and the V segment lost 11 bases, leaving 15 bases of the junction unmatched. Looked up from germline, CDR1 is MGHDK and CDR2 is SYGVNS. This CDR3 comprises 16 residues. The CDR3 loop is CARSRGAGGLNTEAFF. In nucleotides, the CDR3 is TGTGCCCGCTCCCGGGGGGCAGGGGGTTTGAACACTGAAGCTTTCTTT.

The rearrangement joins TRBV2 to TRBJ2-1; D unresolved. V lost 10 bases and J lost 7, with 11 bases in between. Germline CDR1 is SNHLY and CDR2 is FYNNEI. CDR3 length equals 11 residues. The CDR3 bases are TGTGCCACCTCGGTCCTGAATGAGCAGTTCTTC. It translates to CATSVLNEQFF. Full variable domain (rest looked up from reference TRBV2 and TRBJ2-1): EPEVTQTPSHQVTQMGQEVILRCVPISNHLYFYWYRQILGQKVEFLVSFYNNEISEKSEIFDDQFSVERPDGSNFTLKIRSTKLEDSAMYFCATSVLNEQFFGPGTRLTVL.

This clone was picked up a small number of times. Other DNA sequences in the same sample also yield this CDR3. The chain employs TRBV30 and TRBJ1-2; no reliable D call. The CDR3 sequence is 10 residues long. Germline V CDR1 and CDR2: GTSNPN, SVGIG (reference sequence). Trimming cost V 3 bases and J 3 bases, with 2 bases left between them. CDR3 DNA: TGTGCCTGGAGCGACTATGGCTACACCTTC. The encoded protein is CAWSDYGYTF.